This TCR beta chain comes out of a study of CD8+ T cells in alopecia areata. The treatment denotes: oral pan-JAK inhibitor, 5-10 mg twice daily. PBMC-derived CD4+ and CD8+ T cells were sorted. RNA was extracted and reverse transcribed into cDNA as the sequencing template. Sequenced by immunoSEQ multiplex PCR; TCRdb stores in-frame clones only, minus some. The sample contains about 190,000 clones, roughly three fifths of which appear only once. Trimming took 3 bases from V and 3 from J, leaving 6 bases between them. The CDR3 is 12 amino acids. CDR1 is SQVTM, CDR2 ANQGSEA, per germline. This chain joins TRBV29-1 and TRBJ2-1; D unclear. This TCR was recovered from a human donor with alopecia areata. The sample consisted of CD4+ T cells sorted from blood, taken at week 4, from a patient treated with tofacitinib. In nucleotides, the CDR3 is TGCAGCGTTGACCCAATCTACAATGAGCAGTTCTTC. The encoded protein is CSVDPIYNEQFF.